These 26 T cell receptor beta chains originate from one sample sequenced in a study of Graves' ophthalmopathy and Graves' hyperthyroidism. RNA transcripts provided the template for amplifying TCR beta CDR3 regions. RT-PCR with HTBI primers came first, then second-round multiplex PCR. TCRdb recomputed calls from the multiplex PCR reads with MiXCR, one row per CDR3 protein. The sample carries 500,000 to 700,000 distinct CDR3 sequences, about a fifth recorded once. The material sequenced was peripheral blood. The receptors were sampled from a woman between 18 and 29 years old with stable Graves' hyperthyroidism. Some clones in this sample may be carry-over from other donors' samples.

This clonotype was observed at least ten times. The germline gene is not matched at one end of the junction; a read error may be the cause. CDR3 DNA: TGCAGTGACGCTTCGGAGAATAGCAATCAGCCCCAGCGTTTT. Protein: CSDASENSNQPQRF. The gene calls are TRBV20-1 and TRBJ1-5; D is undetermined. The CDR3 has 14 amino acids. From germline, CDR1 is DFQATT and CDR2 SNEGSKA (reference sequence).

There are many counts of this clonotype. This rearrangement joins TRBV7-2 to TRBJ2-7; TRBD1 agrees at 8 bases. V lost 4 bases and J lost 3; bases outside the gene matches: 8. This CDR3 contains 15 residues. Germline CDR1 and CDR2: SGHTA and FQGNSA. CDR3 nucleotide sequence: TGTGCCAGCAGCTCGGACCGGGACAGGCTCTACGAGCAGTACTTC. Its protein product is CASSSDRDRLYEQYF.

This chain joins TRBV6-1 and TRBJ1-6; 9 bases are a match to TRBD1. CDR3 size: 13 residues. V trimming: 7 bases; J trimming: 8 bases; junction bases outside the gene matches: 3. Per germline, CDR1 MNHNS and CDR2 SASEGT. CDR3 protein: CASTGDRDSPLHF. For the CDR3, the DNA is TGTGCCAGCACCGGGGACAGGGATTCACCCCTCCACTTT.

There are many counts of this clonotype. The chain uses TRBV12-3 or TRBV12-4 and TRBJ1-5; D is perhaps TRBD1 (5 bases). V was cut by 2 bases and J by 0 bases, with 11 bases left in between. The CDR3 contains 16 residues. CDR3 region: CASSLSGPNSNQPQHF. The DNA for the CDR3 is TGTGCCAGCAGTTTATCAGGGCCGAATAGCAATCAGCCCCAGCATTTT.

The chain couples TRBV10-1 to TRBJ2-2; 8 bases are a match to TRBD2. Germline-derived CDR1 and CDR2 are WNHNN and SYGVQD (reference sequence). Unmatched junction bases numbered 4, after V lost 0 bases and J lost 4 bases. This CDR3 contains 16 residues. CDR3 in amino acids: CASSESPGGPTGELFF. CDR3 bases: TGCGCCAGCAGTGAGTCCCCGGGGGGGCCCACCGGGGAGCTGTTTTTT.

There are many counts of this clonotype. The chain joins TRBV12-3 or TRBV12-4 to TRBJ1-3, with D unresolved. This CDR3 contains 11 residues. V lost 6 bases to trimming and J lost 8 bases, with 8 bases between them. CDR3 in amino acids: CASSPLDTIYF. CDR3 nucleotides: TGTGCCAGCAGCCCCCTAGACACCATATATTTT.

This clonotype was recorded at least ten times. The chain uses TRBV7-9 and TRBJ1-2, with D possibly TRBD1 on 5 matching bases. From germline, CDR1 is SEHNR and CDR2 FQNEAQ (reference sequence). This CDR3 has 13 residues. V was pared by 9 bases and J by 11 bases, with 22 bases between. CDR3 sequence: CASNGEGTYRYTF. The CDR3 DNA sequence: TGTGCCAGTAACGGGGAGGGGACCTACCGTTACACCTTC.

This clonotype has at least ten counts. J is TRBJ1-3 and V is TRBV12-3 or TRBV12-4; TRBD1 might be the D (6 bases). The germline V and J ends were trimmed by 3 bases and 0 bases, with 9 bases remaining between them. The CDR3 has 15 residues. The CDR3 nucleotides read TGTGCCAGCAGTTTGAAGACAGGCTCTGGAAACACCATATATTTT. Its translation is CASSLKTGSGNTIYF.

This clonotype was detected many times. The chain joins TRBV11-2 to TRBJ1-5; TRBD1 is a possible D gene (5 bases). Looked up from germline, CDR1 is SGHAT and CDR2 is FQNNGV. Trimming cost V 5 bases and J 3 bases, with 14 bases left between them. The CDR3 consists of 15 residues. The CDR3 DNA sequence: TGTGCCAGCAGCCTAGGCCAGGGCAACAATCAGCCCCAGCATTTT. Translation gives CASSLGQGNNQPQHF. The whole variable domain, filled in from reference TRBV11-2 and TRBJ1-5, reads EAGVAQSPRYKIIEKRQSVAFWCNPISGHATLYWYQQILGQGPKLLIQFQNNGVVDDSQLPKDRFSAERLKGVDSTLKIQPAKLEDSAVYLCASSLGQGNNQPQHFGDGTRLSIL.

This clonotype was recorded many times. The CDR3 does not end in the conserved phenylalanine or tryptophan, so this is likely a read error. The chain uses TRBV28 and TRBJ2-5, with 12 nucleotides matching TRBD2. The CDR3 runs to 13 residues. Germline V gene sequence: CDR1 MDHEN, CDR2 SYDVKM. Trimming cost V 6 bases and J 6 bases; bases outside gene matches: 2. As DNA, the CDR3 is TGTGCCAGCAGGACTAGCGGGAGTCAGACCCAGTACCTC. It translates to CASRTSGSQTQYL.

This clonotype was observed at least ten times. CDR3 DNA sequence: TGTGCCAGCAGTGAATCTGCGTTTGGCTACACCTTC. Its protein product is CASSESAFGYTF. This sequence joins TRBV25-1 and TRBJ1-2; D remains ambiguous. Trimming pared 1 base from V and 7 bases from J, leaving 7 bases between. Germline assignment: CDR1 MGHDK and CDR2 SYGVNS. The CDR3 totals 12 residues.

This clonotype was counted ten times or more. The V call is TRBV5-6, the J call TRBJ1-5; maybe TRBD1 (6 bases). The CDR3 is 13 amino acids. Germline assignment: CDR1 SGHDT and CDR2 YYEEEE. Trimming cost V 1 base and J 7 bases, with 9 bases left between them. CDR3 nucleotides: TGTGCCAGCAGCTTGAGGGGGGTACAGCCCCAGCATTTT. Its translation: CASSLRGVQPQHF.

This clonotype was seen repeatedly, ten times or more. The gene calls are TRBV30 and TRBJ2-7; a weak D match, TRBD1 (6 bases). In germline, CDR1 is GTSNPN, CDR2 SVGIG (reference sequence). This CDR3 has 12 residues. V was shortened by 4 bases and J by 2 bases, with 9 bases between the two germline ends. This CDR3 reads CAWTGVPYEQYF. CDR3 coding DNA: TGTGCCTGGACAGGGGTTCCCTACGAGCAGTACTTC.

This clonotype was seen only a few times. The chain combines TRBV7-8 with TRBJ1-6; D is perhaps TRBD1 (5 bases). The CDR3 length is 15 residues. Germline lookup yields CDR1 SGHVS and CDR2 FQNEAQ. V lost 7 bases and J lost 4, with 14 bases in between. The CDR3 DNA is TGTGCCAGCACCCTCGCGGGGCAGTATAATTCACCCCTCCACTTT. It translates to CASTLAGQYNSPLHF. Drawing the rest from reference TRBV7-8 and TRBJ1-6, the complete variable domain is GAGVSQSPRYKVAKRGQDVALRCDPISGHVSLFWYQQALGQGPEFLTYFQNEAQLDKSGLPSDRFFAERPEGSVSTLKIQRTQQEDSAVYLCASTLAGQYNSPLHFGNGTRLTVT.

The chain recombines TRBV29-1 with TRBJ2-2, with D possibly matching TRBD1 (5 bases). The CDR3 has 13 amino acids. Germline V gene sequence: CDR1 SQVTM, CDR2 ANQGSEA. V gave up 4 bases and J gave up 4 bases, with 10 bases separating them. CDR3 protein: CSVAGAGTGELFF. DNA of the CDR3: TGCAGCGTTGCTGGGGCAGGCACCGGGGAGCTGTTTTTT.

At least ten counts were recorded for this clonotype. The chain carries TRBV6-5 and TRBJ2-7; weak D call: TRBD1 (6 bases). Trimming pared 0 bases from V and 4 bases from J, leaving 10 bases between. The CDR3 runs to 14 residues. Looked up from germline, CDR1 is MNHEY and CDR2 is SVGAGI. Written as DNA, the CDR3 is TGTGCCAGCAGTTACTCCAACAGGGATTACGAGCAGTACTTC. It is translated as CASSYSNRDYEQYF.

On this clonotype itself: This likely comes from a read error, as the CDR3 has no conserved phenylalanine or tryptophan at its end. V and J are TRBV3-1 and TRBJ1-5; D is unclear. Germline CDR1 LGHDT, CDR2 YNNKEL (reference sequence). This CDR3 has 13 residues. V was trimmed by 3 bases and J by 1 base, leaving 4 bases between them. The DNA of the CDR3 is TGTGCCAGCAGCCAGGGGAGCAATCAGCCCCAGCATTAT. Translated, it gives CASSQGSNQPQHY.

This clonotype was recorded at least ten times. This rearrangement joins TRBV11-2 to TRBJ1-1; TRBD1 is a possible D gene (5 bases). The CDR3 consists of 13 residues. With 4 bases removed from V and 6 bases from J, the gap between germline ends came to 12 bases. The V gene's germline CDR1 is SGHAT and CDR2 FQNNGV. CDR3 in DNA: TGTGCCAGCAGCTCCTGGTCGGGGGCTGAAGCTTTCTTT. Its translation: CASSSWSGAEAFF.

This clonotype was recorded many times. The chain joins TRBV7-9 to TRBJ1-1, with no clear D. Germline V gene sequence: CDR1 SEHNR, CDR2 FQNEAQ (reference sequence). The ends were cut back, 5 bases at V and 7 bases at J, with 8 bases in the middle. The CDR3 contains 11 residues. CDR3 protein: CASSAGLEAFF. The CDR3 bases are TGTGCCAGCAGCGCAGGACTTGAAGCTTTCTTT. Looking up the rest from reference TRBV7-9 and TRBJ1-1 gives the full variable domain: DTGVSQNPRHKITKRGQNVTFRCDPISEHNRLYWYRQTLGQGPEFLTYFQNEAQLEKSRLLSDRFSAERPKGSFSTLEIQRTEQGDSAMYLCASSAGLEAFFGQGTRLTVV.

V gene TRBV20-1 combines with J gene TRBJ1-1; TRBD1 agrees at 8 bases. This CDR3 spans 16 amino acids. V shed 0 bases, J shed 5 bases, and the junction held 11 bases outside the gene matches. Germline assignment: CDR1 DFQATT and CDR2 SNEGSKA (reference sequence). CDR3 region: CSARDSGGTGETEAFF. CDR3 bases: TGCAGTGCTAGAGATTCGGGCGGGACAGGCGAGACTGAAGCTTTCTTT.

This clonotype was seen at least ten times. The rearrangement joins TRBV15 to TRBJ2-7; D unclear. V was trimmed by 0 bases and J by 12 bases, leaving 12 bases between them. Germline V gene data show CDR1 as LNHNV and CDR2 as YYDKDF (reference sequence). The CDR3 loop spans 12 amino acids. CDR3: CATSRDSEWVYF. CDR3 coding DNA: TGTGCCACCAGCAGAGATAGTGAGTGGGTGTACTTC.

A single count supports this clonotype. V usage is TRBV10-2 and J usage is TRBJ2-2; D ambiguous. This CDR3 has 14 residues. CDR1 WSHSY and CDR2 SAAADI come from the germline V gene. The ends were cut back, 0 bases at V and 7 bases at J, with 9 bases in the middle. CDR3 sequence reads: CASSESRNGGELFF. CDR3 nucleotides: TGCGCCAGCAGTGAGTCGAGGAATGGCGGGGAGCTGTTTTTT.

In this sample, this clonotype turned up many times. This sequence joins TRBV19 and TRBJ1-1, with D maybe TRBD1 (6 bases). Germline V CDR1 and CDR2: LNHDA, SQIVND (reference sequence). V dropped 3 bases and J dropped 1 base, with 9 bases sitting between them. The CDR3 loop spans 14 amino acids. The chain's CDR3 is CASSIWGQNTEAFF. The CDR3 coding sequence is TGTGCCAGTAGTATCTGGGGACAGAACACTGAAGCTTTCTTT.

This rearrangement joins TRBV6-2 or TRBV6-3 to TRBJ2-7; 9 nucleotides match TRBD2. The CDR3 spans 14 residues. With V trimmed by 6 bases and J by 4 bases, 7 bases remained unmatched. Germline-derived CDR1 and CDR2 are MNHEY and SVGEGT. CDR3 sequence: CASSPGLALYEQYV. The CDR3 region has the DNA TGTGCCAGCAGCCCGGGACTAGCCTTGTACGAGCAGTACGTC.

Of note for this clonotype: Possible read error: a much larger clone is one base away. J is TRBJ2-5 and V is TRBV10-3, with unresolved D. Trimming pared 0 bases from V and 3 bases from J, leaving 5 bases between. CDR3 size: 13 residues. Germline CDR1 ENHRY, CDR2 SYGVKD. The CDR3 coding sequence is TGTGCCATCAGTGAGTCGACGGAAGAGACCCAGTACTTC. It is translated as CAISESTEETQYF.

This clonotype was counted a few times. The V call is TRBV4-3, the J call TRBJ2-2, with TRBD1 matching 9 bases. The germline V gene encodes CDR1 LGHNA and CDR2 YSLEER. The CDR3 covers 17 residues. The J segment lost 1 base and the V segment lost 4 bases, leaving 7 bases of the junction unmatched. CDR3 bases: TGCGCCAGCAGCCTCGGGCCGGGACAGGGGAACACCGGGGAGCTGTTTTTT. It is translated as CASSLGPGQGNTGELFF.